These 9 T cell receptor beta chains originate from one sample sequenced in a study of CD8 T cells in Susac syndrome. Random hexamers were used to reverse transcribe an amount of about 0.45 to 1 ug RNA. Using its own MiXCR run on the immunoSEQ multiplex PCR reads, TCRdb lists one record per CDR3 protein. This sample carries under 200,000 distinct CDR3 sequences, roughly 96% of them seen once, and the ten largest clones take 0.15% to 0.2%. The sequencing input was CD8+ T cells from PBMCs. The receptors originated from a human donor with multiple sclerosis.

The V gene is TRBV11-2, the J gene TRBJ2-7; 8 bases match TRBD1. Trimming at V came to 5 bases and at J to 5 bases, leaving 8 bases not matched to a gene. This CDR3 has 14 residues. Germline V gene lookup returns CDR1 SGHAT and CDR2 FQNNGV. This CDR3 is CASSARQGINEQYF. The CDR3 DNA reads TGTGCCAGCAGCGCCCGACAGGGGATAAACGAGCAGTACTTC. The complete variable domain, with remaining parts taken from reference TRBV11-2 and TRBJ2-7, reads EAGVAQSPRYKIIEKRQSVAFWCNPISGHATLYWYQQILGQGPKLLIQFQNNGVVDDSQLPKDRFSAERLKGVDSTLKIQPAKLEDSAVYLCASSARQGINEQYFGPGTRLTVT.

The rearrangement uses TRBV4-1 and TRBJ2-5, with D unclear. Trimming cost V 6 bases and J 1 base, with 3 bases left between them. Germline assignment: CDR1 MGHRA and CDR2 YSYEKL. The CDR3 has 11 amino acids. The CDR3 DNA reads as TGCGCCAGCAGGTTCCAAGAGACCCAGTACTTC. Protein: CASRFQETQYF.

The J gene is TRBJ2-7, the V gene TRBV15; possible D gene TRBD1, 6 bases. With 6 bases removed from V and 1 base from J, the gap between germline ends came to 19 bases. Germline assignment: CDR1 LNHNV and CDR2 YYDKDF (reference sequence). This CDR3 is built from 16 residues. The CDR3, as DNA: TGTGCCACCAGTAGGCGTACCGGGACATCGTCCTACGAGCAGTACTTC. It is translated as CATSRRTGTSSYEQYF.

The V and J genes are TRBV9 and TRBJ2-1; D gene unclear. The CDR3 has 11 amino acids. The germline gives CDR1 SGDLS, CDR2 YYNGEE. Trimming took 2 bases from V and 8 from J, leaving 5 bases between them. CDR3 sequence (DNA): TGTGCCAGCAGCGTTTCCCATGAGCAGTTCTTC. Residues: CASSVSHEQFF.

CDR3 coding DNA: TGCGCCAGCAACCTGGGGGATTACGAGCAGTACTTC. It is translated as CASNLGDYEQYF. The chain couples TRBV5-1 to TRBJ2-7; either TRBD1 or TRBD2 may supply D (5 bases each). V dropped 6 bases and J dropped 4 bases, with 11 bases sitting between them. The CDR3 totals 12 residues. Germline V gives CDR1 SGHRS, CDR2 YFSETQ.

This clonotype occurred once. The V gene is TRBV27, the J gene TRBJ1-6, with D perhaps TRBD1 (5 bases). Trimming took 4 bases from V and 6 from J, leaving 10 bases between them. Germline CDR1 and CDR2: MNHEY and SMNVEV (reference sequence). The CDR3 runs 14 residues. CDR3 residues: CASSWGNLNSPLHF. The CDR3 DNA follows: TGTGCCAGCAGTTGGGGGAACCTTAATTCACCCCTCCACTTT.

The chain is built from TRBV10-3 and TRBJ2-7; maybe TRBD1 (6 bases). This CDR3 is 12 amino acids long. V lost 6 bases to trimming and J lost 9 bases, with 15 bases between them. The germline gives CDR1 ENHRY, CDR2 SYGVKD. The CDR3 is CAISGQHPRQYF. The CDR3 DNA sequence: TGTGCCATCAGCGGACAGCATCCTCGGCAGTACTTC.

The chain joins TRBV6-6 to TRBJ2-5, with D possibly being TRBD1 (5 bases). With 7 bases removed from V and 1 base from J, the gap between germline ends came to 13 bases. This CDR3 comprises 14 residues. In germline, CDR1 is MNHNY, CDR2 SVGAGI (reference sequence). The CDR3 region is CASIGTGPQETQYF. CDR3 nucleotide sequence: TGTGCCAGCATAGGAACAGGTCCCCAAGAGACCCAGTACTTC.

This clonotype was seen only once. The rearrangement joins TRBV25-1 to TRBJ2-6, with 8 bases fitting TRBD1. This CDR3 is built from 18 residues. The V gene end was trimmed by 3 bases and the J gene end by 1 base; junction bases not matched to a gene: 8. Germline CDR1 reads MGHDK; CDR2 reads SYGVNS. The CDR3 protein is CASSDKTGVVSGANVLTF. The CDR3 region has the DNA TGTGCCAGCAGTGACAAGACAGGGGTTGTTTCTGGGGCCAACGTCCTGACTTTC.